These 5 T cell receptor beta chains were sequenced from one sample in a study of shared clonotypes between healthy human individuals. Assay used: immunoSEQ multiplex PCR; TCRdb lists only in-frame clones, some missing. The sample comprises roughly 2.2 million clones, 90% to 95% of which are singletons, and 0.35% to 0.45% rests with the top ten. The sequencing input was naive CD4+ T cells from PBMCs. The subset was: CD45RA+ positively selected. The source of these receptors is a man aged 18 to 30 in good health. Some clones in this sample may be carry-over from other donors' samples.

The chain carries TRBV5-1 and TRBJ2-7; TRBD1 agrees at 7 bases. The germline V gene has CDR1 SGHRS and CDR2 YFSETQ. This CDR3 region has 13 residues. Trimming removed 4 bases from V and 4 bases from J; junction bases left unmatched: 5. CDR3 coding DNA: TGCGCCAGCAGCGGGGACAGTGGTTACGAGCAGTACTTC. This codes for CASSGDSGYEQYF.

This chain joins TRBV11-3 and TRBJ2-5, with a possible D match to TRBD2 (5 bases). The J call may not be correct, given that the DNA end is closer to TRBJ2-7. The CDR3 contains 13 residues. From germline, CDR1 is SGHNT and CDR2 YENEEA. CDR3 coding DNA: TGTGCCAGCAGCACCGGGATCCACTACGAGCAGTACTTC. This translates into CASSTGIHYEQYF.

J is TRBJ2-1 and V is TRBV5-1, with a weak D call TRBD1 (6 bases). V was clipped by 8 bases and J by 8 bases, with 20 bases between them. The CDR3 consists of 14 residues. Germline lookup yields CDR1 SGHRS and CDR2 YFSETQ. The CDR3 protein is CASSQGTPSHEQFF. CDR3 nucleotides: TGCGCCAGTTCCCAAGGGACACCAAGCCATGAGCAGTTCTTC.

The chain has TRBV2 and TRBJ1-4; unclear D gene. The V end was cut by 6 bases, the J end by 4 bases, with 9 bases between. The CDR3 loop spans 13 amino acids. Germline V gene data show CDR1 as SNHLY and CDR2 as FYNNEI. In DNA, the CDR3 is TGTGCCAGCAGAGGCTGGGGTAATGAAAAACTGTTTTTT. It yields the protein CASRGWGNEKLFF.

The chain recombines TRBV5-1 with TRBJ2-1, with D possibly matching TRBD1 (5 bases). Germline V gene data show CDR1 as SGHRS and CDR2 as YFSETQ. Trimming took 4 bases from V and 0 from J, leaving 11 bases between them. The CDR3 has 15 residues. In DNA form, the CDR3 reads TGCGCCAGCAGCCAAGGGGCACGCTCCTACAATGAGCAGTTCTTC. The encoded protein is CASSQGARSYNEQFF.